This record concerns one T cell receptor (beta chain) sequence. The antigen remains undetermined. MiXCR, applied by TCRdb to the reads, yields one record per CDR3 protein. This sample yields roughly 500,000 distinct CDR3 sequences, of which roughly 46% are seen a single time; just under 45% belongs to the top ten. The CDR3 extends over 15 amino acids. Trimming cost V 0 bases and J 5 bases, with 11 bases left between them. CDR1 and CDR2 from the germline V gene are MGHRA and YSYEKL. The data originate from a study of T cell repertoires in cytomegalovirus infection. The overall study: Recently identified HLA-C-restricted CMV epitopes were used, and well-studied HLA-B-restricted CMV epitopes were used as well. Shared public TCR beta signatures pointed to both CMV infection and a matching HLA type.

Overall study findings and caveats: Across the ex vivo response, the dominant clonotypes were HLA-C-restricted CMV-specific TCR beta clonotypes. Identification of carriers of CMV plus the relevant HLA was performed using cumulative public TCR beta family frequency.

The V gene is TRBV4-1, the J gene TRBJ1-5, with D perhaps TRBD1 (6 bases). The sequence came from a human donor in good health (CMV status not recorded). Some clones in this sample may be carry-over from other donors' samples. This sample comprised cultured PBMCs, obtained from culture after CMV antigen stimulation. The CDR3 region is CASSQEGAGDQPQHF. Written as DNA, the CDR3 is TGCGCCAGCAGCCAAGAAGGAGCAGGGGATCAGCCCCAGCATTTT.